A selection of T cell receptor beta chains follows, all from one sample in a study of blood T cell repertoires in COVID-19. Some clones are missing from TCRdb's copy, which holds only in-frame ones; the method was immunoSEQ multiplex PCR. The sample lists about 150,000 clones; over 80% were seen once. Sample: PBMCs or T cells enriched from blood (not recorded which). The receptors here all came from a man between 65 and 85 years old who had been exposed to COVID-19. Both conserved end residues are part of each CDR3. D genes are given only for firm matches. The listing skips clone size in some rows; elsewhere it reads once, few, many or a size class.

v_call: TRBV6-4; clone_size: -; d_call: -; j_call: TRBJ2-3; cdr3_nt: TGTGCCAGCAGCCAGGGGTATGGCACAGATACGCAGTATTTT; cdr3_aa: CASSQGYGTDTQYF
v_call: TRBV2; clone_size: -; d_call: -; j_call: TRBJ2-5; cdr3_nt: TGTGCCAGCAGGGCCGGACTTCCCCAAGAGACCCAGTACTTC; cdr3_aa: CASRAGLPQETQYF
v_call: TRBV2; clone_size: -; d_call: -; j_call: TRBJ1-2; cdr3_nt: TGTGCCAGCAGTGAATACAGCTCCTACTATGGCTACACCTTC; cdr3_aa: CASSEYSSYYGYTF
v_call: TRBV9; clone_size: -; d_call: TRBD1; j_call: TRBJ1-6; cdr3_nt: TGTGCCAGCAGCGATCAGGTGCCGGGACAGCTTAATTCACCCCTCCACTTT; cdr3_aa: CASSDQVPGQLNSPLHF
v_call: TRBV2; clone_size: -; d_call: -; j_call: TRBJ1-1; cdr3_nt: TGTGCCAGCAGGGGGCCCCAGTTAGCAACTGAAGCTTTCTTT; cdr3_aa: CASRGPQLATEAFF
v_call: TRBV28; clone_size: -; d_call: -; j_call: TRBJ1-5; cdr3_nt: TGTGCCAGCAGTTTTTACCAGGGGCGGAATCAGCCCCAGCATTTT; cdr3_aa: CASSFYQGRNQPQHF
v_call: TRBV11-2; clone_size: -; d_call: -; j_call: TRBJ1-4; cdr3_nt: TGTGCCAGCAGCTTAGGCGGGAATGAAAAACTGTTTTTT; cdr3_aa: CASSLGGNEKLFF
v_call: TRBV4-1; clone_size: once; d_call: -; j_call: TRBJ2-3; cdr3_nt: TGCGCCAGCAGCCAAGAACGGAATGCGGCCAGCTACACAGATACGCAGTATTTT; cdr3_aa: CASSQERNAASYTDTQYF
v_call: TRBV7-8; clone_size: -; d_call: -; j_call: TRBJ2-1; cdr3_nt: TGTGCCAGCAGCTTAAGCGCTTCGCGGCTAAATGAGCAGTTCTTC; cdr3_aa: CASSLSASRLNEQFF
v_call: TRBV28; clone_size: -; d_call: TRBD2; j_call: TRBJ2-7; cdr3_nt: TGTGCCAGCAGTTCGATGGCCGGGGGGGACTCCTACGAGCAGTACTTC; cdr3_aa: CASSSMAGGDSYEQYF
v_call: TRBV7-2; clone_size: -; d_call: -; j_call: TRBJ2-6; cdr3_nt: TGTGCCAGCAGCTTATCTACAGGGCGCTCTGGGGCCAACGTCCTGACTTTC; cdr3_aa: CASSLSTGRSGANVLTF
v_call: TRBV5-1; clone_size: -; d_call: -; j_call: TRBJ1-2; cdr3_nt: TGCGCCAGCAGGGAACAGGGTCTTAATGGCTACACCTTC; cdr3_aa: CASREQGLNGYTF
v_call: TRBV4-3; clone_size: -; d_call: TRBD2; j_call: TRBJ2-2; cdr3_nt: TGCGCCAGCAGCCAATTAGCGGGGGGGCCATCCGGGGAGCTGTTTTTT; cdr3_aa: CASSQLAGGPSGELFF
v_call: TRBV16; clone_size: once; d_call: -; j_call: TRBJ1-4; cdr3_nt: TGTGCCAGCAGCCAATCATCCCTAAGGCGGAGTGAAAAACTGTTTTTT; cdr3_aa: CASSQSSLRRSEKLFF
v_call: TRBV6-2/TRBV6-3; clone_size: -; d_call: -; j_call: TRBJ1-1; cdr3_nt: TGTGCCAGCAGTTACGCAGGAAAGGGGACTGAAGCTTTCTTT; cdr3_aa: CASSYAGKGTEAFF
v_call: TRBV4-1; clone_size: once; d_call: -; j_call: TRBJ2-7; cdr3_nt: TGCGCCAGCAGCCTCGAAGGGACTTCAAAAGCCTACGAGCAGTACTTC; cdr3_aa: CASSLEGTSKAYEQYF
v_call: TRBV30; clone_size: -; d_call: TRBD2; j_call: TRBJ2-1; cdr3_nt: TGTGCCTGGAGTTGGAGCGGGGGAACCAATGAGCAGTTCTTC; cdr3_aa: CAWSWSGGTNEQFF
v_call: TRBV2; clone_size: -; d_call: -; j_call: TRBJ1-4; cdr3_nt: TGTGCCAGCAAGACCGACTGGAATGAAAAACTGTTTTTT; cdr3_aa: CASKTDWNEKLFF
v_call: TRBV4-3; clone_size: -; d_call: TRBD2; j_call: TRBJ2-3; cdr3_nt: TGCGCCAGCAGCCAAGATCGTATGGGGTGGGAGGGTTCAGATACGCAGTATTTT; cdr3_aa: CASSQDRMGWEGSDTQYF
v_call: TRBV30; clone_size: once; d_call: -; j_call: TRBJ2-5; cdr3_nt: TGTGCCTGGAGTGCAGGAGGGTTATGGGAGACCCAGTACTTC; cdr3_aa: CAWSAGGLWETQYF
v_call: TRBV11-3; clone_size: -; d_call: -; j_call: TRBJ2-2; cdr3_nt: TGTGCCAGCAGCTTAGAAGCAGGCCCTACGAACACCGGGGAGCTGTTTTTT; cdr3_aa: CASSLEAGPTNTGELFF
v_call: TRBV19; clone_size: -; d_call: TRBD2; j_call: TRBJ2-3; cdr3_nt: TGTGCCAGTAGTAGAATCGGACTAGCGGGAAGTGGAGATACGCAGTATTTT; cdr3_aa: CASSRIGLAGSGDTQYF
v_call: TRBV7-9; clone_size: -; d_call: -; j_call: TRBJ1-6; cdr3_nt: TGTGCCAGCAGTGCAGGGGAGAGAGCCCTCCACTTT; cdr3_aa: CASSAGERALHF
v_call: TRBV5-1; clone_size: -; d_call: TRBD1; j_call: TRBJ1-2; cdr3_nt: TGCGCCAGCAGCTGGACTGGACAGGAGAGCCTCTATGGCTACACCTTC; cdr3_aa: CASSWTGQESLYGYTF
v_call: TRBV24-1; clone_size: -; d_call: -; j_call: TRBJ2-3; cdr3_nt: TGTGCCACCAGTGGCGCCACAGGGCTGGGGAAGGATACGCAGTATTTT; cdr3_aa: CATSGATGLGKDTQYF
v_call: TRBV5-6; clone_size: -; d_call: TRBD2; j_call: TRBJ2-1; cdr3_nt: TGTGCCAGCAGCCTTACACCGTTTGGGACTAGCGGGAGTGTTGAGCAGTTCTTC; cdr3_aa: CASSLTPFGTSGSVEQFF
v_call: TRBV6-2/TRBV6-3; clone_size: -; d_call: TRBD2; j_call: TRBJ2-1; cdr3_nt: TGTGCCAGCAGTTACTCTTCCAGCGGGAGCTCCTACAATGAGCAGTTCTTC; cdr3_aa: CASSYSSSGSSYNEQFF